The clone carrying this TCR beta chain was seen repeatedly, ten times or more. TCRdb passed the 5' RACE reads through MiXCR, listing each CDR3 protein once. The table lists hundreds of thousands of distinct CDR3 sequences, less than 7% of them singletons. The CDR3 covers 15 residues. Germline values: CDR1 SGHRS, CDR2 YFSETQ. The ends were cut back, 4 bases at V and 0 bases at J, with 11 bases in the middle. This specimen belongs to a study of identical twins. Sequenced material: naive T cells sorted from blood. The clonotype originates from a man aged 18 to 29 in good health. The chain links TRBV5-1 to TRBJ2-1, with a weak D call TRBD2 (6 bases). CDR3 in DNA: TGCGCCAGCAGCGTCGGGACTCCCTCCTACAATGAGCAGTTCTTC. Translating it yields CASSVGTPSYNEQFF.